Below are 10 T cell receptor beta chains sequenced from a single sample in a study of T cell responses to AZD1222 COVID-19 vaccine (dated by TCRdb to about 2021). The meaning of the sample's time point label: baseline before first vaccination. Library preparation used the immunoSEQ multiplex PCR assay. Entries here come from immuneACCESS through TCRdb and include only in-frame sequences with V and J called. Some clones fail to appear in such tables; in the studies checked, an unresolved V gene covers under half of the shortfall, and the cause of the remainder is unknown. Within this sample are around 130,000 clones, with roughly 85% of them counted one time only. The top ten constitute 7.6% of the sample. The material sequenced was peripheral blood, taken on day 0 of AZD1222 vaccination. The receptors were gathered from an adult in good health.

The table lists this clone with a few counts. The chain's CDR3 is CASSFGTGGGQPQHF. The CDR3 coding sequence is TGTGCCAGTTCCTTCGGGACAGGGGGCGGTCAGCCCCAGCATTTT. The chain couples TRBV19 to TRBJ1-5; 12 bases line up with TRBD1. Germline V gene lookup returns CDR1 LNHDA and CDR2 SQIVND (reference sequence). V shed 8 bases and J 6 bases; nucleotides not matched to a gene: 8. This CDR3 has 15 residues.

This sequence joins TRBV12-5 and TRBJ2-2; TRBD2 matches 10 bases. J lost 5 bases, V lost 5 bases, and 5 bases had no gene match. The germline V gene encodes CDR1 LGHNT and CDR2 FRNRAP. CDR3 length equals 15 residues. CDR3 in DNA: TGTGCTAGTGGTGTGACTAGCGGGCGAACCGGGGAGCTGTTTTTT. Its translation: CASGVTSGRTGELFF.

The rearrangement joins TRBV6-1 to TRBJ2-3; D remains ambiguous. The germline V gene has CDR1 MNHNS and CDR2 SASEGT. The CDR3 covers 13 residues. Trimming shortened V by 2 bases and J by 6 bases, and 9 bases separated the two germline ends. CDR3 DNA: TGTGCCAGCAGTGAAAGTCCCACCGATACGCAGTATTTT. This translates into CASSESPTDTQYF.

J is TRBJ1-5 and V is TRBV28, with TRBD1 as a possible D gene (6 bases). The V gene lost 5 bases and the J gene lost 7 bases, with 15 bases spanning the gap. Germline CDR1 reads MDHEN; CDR2 reads SYDVKM. The CDR3 loop spans 14 amino acids. CDR3 bases: TGTGCCAGCAGTCGCGGGACACCCCTGCAGCCCCAGCATTTT. Protein: CASSRGTPLQPQHF.

V gene TRBV4-3 combines with J gene TRBJ1-4; 7 nucleotides align to TRBD1. This CDR3 comprises 15 residues. Germline V gene data show CDR1 as LGHNA and CDR2 as YSLEER. Losses at the gene ends were 3 bases for V and 6 bases for J; bases not matched to a gene: 7. The CDR3 DNA follows: TGCGCCAGCAGCCAGGCCTTAACAGGGGATGAAAAACTGTTTTTT. Its protein is CASSQALTGDEKLFF.

The chain joins TRBV18 to TRBJ2-7; D may be TRBD1 (7 bases). Germline V gene lookup returns CDR1 KGHSH and CDR2 LQKENI. The CDR3 runs to 13 residues. V lost 5 bases, J lost 4 bases, and 12 bases lay in between. CDR3 protein: CASSGQGGYEQYF. The CDR3 DNA reads TGTGCCAGCTCAGGCCAGGGGGGATACGAGCAGTACTTC.

The J gene is TRBJ1-1, the V gene TRBV7-9; perhaps TRBD1 as D (5 bases). The germline CDR1 and CDR2 sequences are SEHNR and FQNEAQ (reference sequence). The CDR3 runs to 15 residues. V dropped 4 bases and J dropped 1 base, with 13 bases sitting between them. The CDR3 DNA is TGTGCCAGCAGCTCCGGGGGGATGGGGAACACTGAAGCTTTCTTT. Amino acid sequence: CASSSGGMGNTEAFF.

This chain uses TRBV11-2 with TRBJ1-3; D gene unclear. With 1 base removed from V and 0 bases from J, the gap between germline ends came to 10 bases. This CDR3 is 16 amino acids long. Germline lookup yields CDR1 SGHAT and CDR2 FQNNGV. CDR3 sequence (DNA): TGTGCCAGCAGCTTAGGGCCGGGAGGCTCTGGAAACACCATATATTTT. It yields the protein CASSLGPGGSGNTIYF.

The V call is TRBV5-5, the J call TRBJ1-3; D not certain. The ends were cut back, 0 bases at V and 6 bases at J, with 10 bases in the middle. The CDR3 covers 14 residues. Germline-derived CDR1 and CDR2 are SGHKS and YYEKEE (reference sequence). CDR3 nucleotide sequence: TGTGCCAGCAGCTTGGCGGGTTCCCAAAACACCATATATTTT. Amino acids: CASSLAGSQNTIYF.

The chain carries TRBV19 and TRBJ1-3, with no clear D. CDR1 and CDR2 (germline): LNHDA, SQIVND (reference sequence). V gave up 7 bases and J gave up 0 bases, with 16 bases separating them. The CDR3 runs to 16 residues. The CDR3 DNA reads TGTGCCAGTAAGGGCGTCAGGACGGTCTCTGGAAACACCATATATTTT. Translating gives CASKGVRTVSGNTIYF.